These 7 T cell receptor beta chains were sequenced from one sample in a study of cytomegalovirus exposure and HLA in healthy donors. The PCR made use of 60 Vbeta and 13 Jbeta primers. Sequenced by immunoSEQ multiplex PCR; TCRdb stores in-frame clones only, minus some. Among about 84,000 clones listed, approximately 78% were seen once. Sample: PBMCs. These receptors all stem from a male donor in good health and CMV-seropositive.

As DNA, the CDR3 is TGTGCCATCTTCAGCGGGAGGGGGAATGAGCAGTTCTTC. Amino acid sequence: CAIFSGRGNEQFF. The V call is TRBV10-3, the J call TRBJ2-1; 10 positions agree with TRBD2. The trim removed 8 bases at V and 7 bases at J, leaving 5 bases unmatched. Germline V lookup: CDR1 ENHRY, CDR2 SYGVKD. This CDR3 has 13 residues.

The CDR3 coding sequence is TGTGCCAGCAGTTCCGACACCACAGATACGCAGTATTTT. This codes for CASSSDTTDTQYF. The chain combines TRBV27 with TRBJ2-3; D unresolved. Germline lookup yields CDR1 MNHEY and CDR2 SMNVEV (reference sequence). V lost 4 bases, J lost 2 bases, and 7 bases lay in between. CDR3 length equals 13 residues.

As to this clone: Germline is not matched at one junction end, which may reflect a read error. This chain uses TRBV4-2 with TRBJ2-7; D is undetermined. The length of the CDR3 is 14 residues. From germline, CDR1 is LGHNA and CDR2 YNFKEQ. The CDR3 coding sequence is TGTGCCAGCAGTCAAGTGGGCGCCATCTACGAGCAGTACTTC. Translating it yields CASSQVGAIYEQYF.

V gene TRBV15 combines with J gene TRBJ1-2; possible D gene TRBD1, 5 bases. The CDR3 is 16 amino acids. Looked up from germline, CDR1 is LNHNV and CDR2 is YYDKDF (reference sequence). The V gene lost 3 bases and the J gene lost 7 bases, with 21 bases spanning the gap. CDR3 DNA sequence: TGTGCCACCAGCAGTGCGGATCGCCGGGGACTCGGTGGCTACACCTTC. This gives the protein CATSSADRRGLGGYTF.

The J gene is TRBJ2-7, the V gene TRBV2; a possible D gene is TRBD2 (6 bases). Looked up from germline, CDR1 is SNHLY and CDR2 is FYNNEI. Trimming left V 4 bases short and J 3 bases short, with 10 bases between. The CDR3 length is 13 residues. The CDR3 nucleotides are TGTGCCAGCAGTGCTGAGACTAGCTACGAGCAGTACTTC. Translated: CASSAETSYEQYF. The full variable domain, rest sourced from reference TRBV2 and TRBJ2-7, is EPEVTQTPSHQVTQMGQEVILRCVPISNHLYFYWYRQILGQKVEFLVSFYNNEISEKSEIFDDQFSVERPDGSNFTLKIRSTKLEDSAMYFCASSAETSYEQYFGPGTRLTVT.

The chain combines TRBV28 with TRBJ1-1, with 7 bases identical to TRBD1. Trimming removed 6 bases from V and 4 bases from J; junction bases left unmatched: 11. This CDR3 spans 15 amino acids. CDR1 and CDR2 (germline): MDHEN, SYDVKM. CDR3 loop: CASRERRQGSTEAFF. The CDR3 nucleotides are TGTGCCAGCAGGGAGAGAAGACAGGGAAGCACTGAAGCTTTCTTT.

The V call is TRBV7-3, the J call TRBJ2-1; 14 nucleotides line up with TRBD2. This CDR3 comprises 16 residues. Losses at the gene ends were 5 bases for V and 9 bases for J; bases not matched to a gene: 9. Per the germline V gene, CDR1 is SGHTA and CDR2 is FQGTGA. The CDR3 region has the DNA TGTGCCAGCAGCCCACTGACTAGCGGGAGGGCCGGTGAGCAGTTCTTC. It translates to CASSPLTSGRAGEQFF.